The present entry profiles one T cell receptor beta chain with its context. What it recognizes is unknown. The CDR3 sequence is 14 residues long. Germline values: CDR1 SGHDT, CDR2 YYEEEE. With 4 bases removed from V and 0 bases from J, the gap between germline ends came to 10 bases. Samples were assayed with immunoSEQ v3.0 at survey level. A target of about 35,000-55,000 T-cell genomes per sample was set for sequencing. Clones were read by immunoSEQ multiplex PCR, and TCRdb kept only the in-frame ones, dropping some. The sample shows approximately 12,000 clones, 83% of them seen only once. This entry comes from a study of long-term antiretroviral therapy in people with HIV. Whole-study results and caveats: After ART, diversity increased yet remained lower than transplant donor controls. Blood obtained between 2004 and 2017 may reflect older ART regimens.

This chain joins TRBV5-6 and TRBJ1-1; D not resolved. The sample was unsorted PBMCs, taken 3.4 years after starting antiretroviral therapy. The TCR comes from a middle-aged man with HIV. DNA of the CDR3: TGTGCCAGCAGCCCCGCGGGATTGAACACTGAAGCTTTCTTT. The encoded protein is CASSPAGLNTEAFF.